Listed below are T cell receptor beta chains from one sample, sequenced in a study of chemoradiotherapy in HPV16-positive cancers. Profiling relied on immunoSEQ multiplex PCR, and the TCRdb table lists in-frame clones only, not all of them. The repertoire consists of just over 8,500 clones, with around 67% occurring once and the leading ten covering roughly 9.1%. The sample was taken from a patient who underwent chemoradiotherapy. The receptors stem from a human donor with HPV-associated anogenital cancer. Each CDR3 is given with its conserved first and last residue. The order of the fields is D gene, V gene, CDR3 protein. A D gene is named only where the DNA matches it firmly.

D: NA; V: TRBV5-1; CDR3: CASSFPGNTGELFF
D: NA; V: TRBV28; CDR3: CAAQGPDYEQYF
D: TRBD1; V: TRBV6-5; CDR3: CASSLQGWSSPLHF
D: NA; V: TRBV19; CDR3: CASSIVAGQYEQYF
D: NA; V: TRBV11-2; CDR3: CASSFIQGRGLYGYTF
D: TRBD2; V: TRBV7-9; CDR3: CASSLEGLAGELFF
D: NA; V: TRBV18; CDR3: CASARSVSGDAEAFF
D: TRBD2; V: TRBV7-7; CDR3: CASSLGWTSGETQYF
D: NA; V: TRBV9; CDR3: CASSVGGTETYEQYF
D: TRBD1; V: TRBV30; CDR3: CAWSWDRAYGYTF
D: TRBD1; V: TRBV5-6; CDR3: CASTLLGQGLGEKLFF
D: TRBD1; V: TRBV4-3; CDR3: CASSQDQGTGGTEAFF
D: TRBD1; V: TRBV7-9; CDR3: CASSLQGATLF
D: TRBD2; V: TRBV15; CDR3: CATSSVLAGSSDTQYF
D: NA; V: TRBV5-1; CDR3: CASSGSGRGDEQYF
D: NA; V: TRBV2; CDR3: CASSEGAGDSAFF
D: NA; V: TRBV6-4; CDR3: CASSAAGDPSTDTQYF
D: TRBD1; V: TRBV15; CDR3: CATSRGQGAGYGYTF
D: NA; V: TRBV5-1; CDR3: CASSLGLNYNYEQYF
D: TRBD2; V: TRBV7-9; CDR3: CASSSDGTSGSYYEQYF
D: NA; V: TRBV7-9; CDR3: CASSKVVGNSPLHF
D: NA; V: TRBV6-5; CDR3: CASRTRNTGELFF
D: NA; V: TRBV27; CDR3: CASSLSRRRITTDTQYF
D: NA; V: TRBV27; CDR3: CASSTYSALVSGANVLTF
D: NA; V: TRBV28; CDR3: CASSPARGPLNIQYF
D: NA; V: TRBV11-2; CDR3: CASSLVMGIRRTEAFF
D: TRBD1; V: TRBV9; CDR3: CASSLGTGDTGELFF
D: NA; V: TRBV11-2; CDR3: CASSLRAQGSAFF
D: TRBD2; V: TRBV28; CDR3: CASSFLGGTQETQYF
D: TRBD1; V: TRBV23-1; CDR3: CASSQGQGLGYGYTF
D: NA; V: TRBV7-9; CDR3: CASSLGHANEKLFF
D: NA; V: TRBV4-3; CDR3: CASSQDRAGAYEQYF